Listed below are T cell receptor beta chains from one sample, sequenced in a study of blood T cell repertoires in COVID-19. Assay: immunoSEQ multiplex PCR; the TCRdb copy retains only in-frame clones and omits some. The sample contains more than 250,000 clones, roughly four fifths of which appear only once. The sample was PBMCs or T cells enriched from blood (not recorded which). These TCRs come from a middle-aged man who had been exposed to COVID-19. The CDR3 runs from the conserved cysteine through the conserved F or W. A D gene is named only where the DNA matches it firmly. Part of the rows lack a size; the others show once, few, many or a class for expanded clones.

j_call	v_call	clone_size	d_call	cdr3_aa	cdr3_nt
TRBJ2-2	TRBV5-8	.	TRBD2	CASSSGGTSGHTGELFF	TGTGCCAGCAGCTCGGGGGGGACTAGCGGACACACCGGGGAGCTGTTTTTT
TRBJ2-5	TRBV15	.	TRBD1	CATSNRRDRVETQYF	TGTGCCACCAGCAACCGGCGGGACAGGGTAGAGACCCAGTACTTC
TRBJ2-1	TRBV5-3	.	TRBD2	CARSQTGGGRVTEQFF	TGTGCCAGAAGCCAAACCGGGGGCGGGAGGGTGACTGAGCAGTTCTTC
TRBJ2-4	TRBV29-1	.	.	CSVVGVAKNIQYF	TGCAGCGTTGTAGGAGTAGCCAAAAACATTCAGTACTTC
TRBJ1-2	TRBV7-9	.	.	CASSPRGQENYGYTF	TGTGCCAGCAGCCCGCGGGGTCAGGAGAACTATGGCTACACCTTC
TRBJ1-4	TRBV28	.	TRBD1	CASSLSDRAQEKLFF	TGTGCCAGCAGTTTAAGTGACAGGGCTCAGGAAAAACTGTTTTTT
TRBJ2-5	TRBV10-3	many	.	CAIRRASGVETQYF	TGTGCCATCAGGCGGGCCTCAGGAGTGGAGACCCAGTACTTC
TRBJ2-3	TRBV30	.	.	CAWTSADTQYF	TGTGCCTGGACTAGCGCAGATACGCAGTATTTT
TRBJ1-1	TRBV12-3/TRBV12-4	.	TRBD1	CASLHRGQAFF	TGTGCCAGTCTCCACAGGGGGCAGGCTTTCTTT
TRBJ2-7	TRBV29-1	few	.	CSAETGLGYYEQYF	TGCAGCGCCGAAACAGGCCTAGGCTACTACGAGCAGTACTTC
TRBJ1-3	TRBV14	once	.	CASSPRGGEYSGNTIYF	TGTGCCAGCAGCCCCCGAGGCGGCGAATACTCTGGAAACACCATATATTTT
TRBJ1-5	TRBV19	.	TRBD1	CASSGQGSAQPQHF	TGTGCCAGTAGTGGACAGGGCTCCGCACAGCCCCAGCATTTT
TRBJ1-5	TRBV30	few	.	CAWSGGNDQPQHF	TGTGCCTGGAGTGGGGGCAACGATCAGCCCCAGCATTTT
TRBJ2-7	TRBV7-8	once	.	CASSFRDISYEQYF	TGTGCCAGCAGCTTCCGGGACATATCCTACGAGCAGTACTTC
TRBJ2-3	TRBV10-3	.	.	CAILGSSTDTQYF	TGTGCCATTCTTGGCTCTAGCACAGATACGCAGTATTTT